Shown below are 10 T cell receptor beta chains from a single sample sequenced in a study of OX40 agonist ivuxolimab in advanced cancers. Sequencing was performed with immunoSEQ multiplex PCR; in TCRdb, only in-frame clones are kept and a portion is missing. The sample consists of about 65,000 clones, roughly 87% of them appearing once. Sequences were derived from CD4+ or CD8+ T cells sorted from blood, sampled in a trial of the OX40 agonist ivuxolimab. These receptors were collected from an adult with an advanced solid tumor such as melanoma, head and neck, liver or kidney cancer.

The chain carries TRBV7-9 and TRBJ2-7, with 7 positions matching TRBD2. Germline loops: CDR1 SEHNR, CDR2 FQNEAQ (reference sequence). V shed 1 base, J shed 3 bases, and the junction held 12 bases outside the gene matches. There are 17 residues in the CDR3. This CDR3 is CASSLGSAASGYYEQYF. CDR3 sequence (DNA): TGTGCCAGCAGCTTAGGGTCCGCCGCTAGCGGTTACTACGAGCAGTACTTC.

This sequence joins TRBV5-1 and TRBJ2-2; 7 bases are shared with TRBD1. V lost 5 bases to trimming and J lost 3 bases; unmatched junction nucleotides: 7. This CDR3 is built from 15 residues. CDR1 SGHRS and CDR2 YFSETQ come from the germline V gene. In nucleotides, the CDR3 is TGCGCCAGCAGACGTGACAGGGTACACACCGGGGAGCTGTTTTTT. This sequence encodes CASRRDRVHTGELFF.

Only one count was recorded for this clone. The chain combines TRBV6-5 with TRBJ2-7, with TRBD2 matching over 9 bases. Looked up from germline, CDR1 is MNHEY and CDR2 is SVGAGI. This CDR3 contains 16 residues. V was clipped by 0 bases and J by 1 base; unmatched bases: 4. CDR3 coding DNA: TGTGCCAGCAGTTACTCGGGCGGGGGGGGTTCCTACGAGCAGTACTTC. Its protein product is CASSYSGGGGSYEQYF.

The CDR3 bases are TGTGCCAGTACCTTGGGGTTCGCCAGCTCCTACAATGAGCAGTTCTTC. It specifies CASTLGFASSYNEQFF. The V gene is TRBV19, the J gene TRBJ2-1; D not resolved. The CDR3 covers 16 residues. V shed 7 bases and J shed 0 bases, with 16 bases lying between them. Germline V gives CDR1 LNHDA, CDR2 SQIVND (reference sequence).

This chain joins TRBV2 and TRBJ1-6, with 11 bases fitting TRBD1. This CDR3 region has 14 residues. V gave up 10 bases and J gave up 7 bases; unmatched junction bases: 6. CDR1 is SNHLY and CDR2 is FYNNEI in the germline V gene. The CDR3 loop is CATKRDRGNSPLHF. The CDR3 nucleotides are TGTGCCACCAAGCGGGACAGGGGGAATTCACCCCTCCACTTT.

The rearrangement uses TRBV7-3 and TRBJ2-2, with a tentative D call TRBD1 (5 bases). CDR1 is SGHTA and CDR2 is FQGTGA in the germline V gene. V was pared by 5 bases and J by 4 bases, with 11 bases between. The CDR3 is made up of 14 amino acids. The CDR3 here is CASSVYQGTGELFF. The CDR3 DNA is TGTGCCAGCAGCGTATATCAGGGCACCGGGGAGCTGTTTTTT. The full variable domain, in which reference TRBV7-3 and TRBJ2-2 provide the parts outside the CDR3, is GAGVSQTPSNKVTEKGKYVELRCDPISGHTALYWYRQSLGQGPEFLIYFQGTGAADDSGLPNDRFFAVRPEGSVSTLKIQRTERGDSAVYLCASSVYQGTGELFFGEGSRLTVL.

This clone was picked up one time. The genes are TRBV19 and TRBJ1-2, with D maybe TRBD1 (5 bases). Germline lookup yields CDR1 LNHDA and CDR2 SQIVND (reference sequence). V gave up 10 bases and J gave up 7 bases, with 16 bases separating them. The CDR3 totals 12 residues. The CDR3 DNA reads as TGTGCCATCTCATCGAGGGGTAGTGGCTACACCTTC. It yields the protein CAISSRGSGYTF.

The rearrangement uses TRBV18 and TRBJ2-7, with D perhaps given as TRBD1 or TRBD2 (6 bases each). The CDR3 spans 14 residues. Germline CDR1 and CDR2: KGHSH and LQKENI. Trimming pared 2 bases from V and 2 bases from J, leaving 10 bases between. CDR3 nucleotides: TGTGCCAGCTCACCAGGAGGGGGAACCTACGAGCAGTACTTC. Translating gives CASSPGGGTYEQYF.

The chain joins TRBV13 to TRBJ1-6, with D perhaps TRBD1 (5 bases). This CDR3 has 20 amino acids. Per the germline V gene, CDR1 is PRHDT and CDR2 is FYEKMQ (reference sequence). V was trimmed by 1 base and J by 9 bases, leaving 28 bases between them. CDR3 coding DNA: TGTGCCAGCAGCTTAGCTCGTCGGAGTCAGGGTTTAGGTATAGGTTCACCCCTCCACTTT. Protein product: CASSLARRSQGLGIGSPLHF.

The CDR3 protein is CASSTSGGGNQPQHF. CDR3 nucleotide sequence: TGTGCCAGTAGTACTTCAGGGGGGGGCAATCAGCCCCAGCATTTT. This chain links TRBV19 with TRBJ1-5, with 7 bases lining up with TRBD1. Germline V CDR1 and CDR2: LNHDA, SQIVND (reference sequence). The CDR3 runs to 15 residues. The junction had 5 bases not matched to a gene; V was cut back by 4 bases and J by 2 bases.